Listed below are T cell receptor beta chains from one sample, sequenced in a study of blood T cell repertoires in COVID-19. Only in-frame clones appear in the TCRdb table, and some are missing; sequencing was by immunoSEQ multiplex PCR. The sample has about 56,000 clones, roughly 80% seen once; the top ten hold 10% to 15%. The specimen sequenced was peripheral blood. These receptors originate from a woman older than 75 with acute or convalescent COVID-19. Each CDR3 is given with its conserved first and last residue. A D gene is named only where the DNA matches it firmly. Not every row has a clone size; where given, it reads once, few, many or a size class.

clone_size,d_call,j_call,v_call,cdr3_aa,cdr3_nt
once,-,TRBJ2-4,TRBV5-1,CASSLAPDRNIQYF,TGCGCCAGCAGCTTGGCCCCGGACAGAAACATTCAGTACTTC
-,-,TRBJ1-6,TRBV7-6,CASSSDSGYSPLHF,TGTGCCAGCAGCTCCGACAGCGGGTATTCACCCCTCCACTTT
many,-,TRBJ2-7,TRBV20-1,CSARRQTLQYF,TGCAGTGCTAGGAGGCAGACGTTACAGTACTTC
-,-,TRBJ2-2,TRBV5-1,CASSLVGLTQNTGELFF,TGCGCCAGCAGCTTGGTAGGACTGACCCAGAACACCGGGGAGCTGTTTTTT
-,TRBD1,TRBJ1-5,TRBV12-3/TRBV12-4,CASTQGVIQPQHF,TGTGCCAGCACCCAGGGGGTGATTCAGCCCCAGCATTTT
-,-,TRBJ1-3,TRBV19,CASSIALGGGNTIYF,TGTGCCAGTAGTATAGCCCTAGGGGGAGGAAACACCATATATTTT
-,-,TRBJ2-5,TRBV18,CASSPFDRQETQYF,TGTGCCAGCTCACCATTCGACAGACAAGAGACCCAGTACTTC
-,TRBD1,TRBJ1-2,TRBV7-9,CASSLLGTGGGYTF,TGTGCCAGCAGCTTACTGGGGACAGGCGGGGGCTACACCTTC
few,TRBD1,TRBJ1-4,TRBV5-1,CASARGDRDEKLFF,TGCGCCAGCGCCCGCGGGGACAGGGATGAAAAACTGTTTTTT
many,TRBD1,TRBJ1-2,TRBV7-6,CASSYGRDSNSGYTF,TGTGCCAGCAGCTACGGCCGGGACAGCAATAGCGGCTACACCTTC
-,-,TRBJ1-3,TRBV11-2,CASSFTGQGSGNTIYF,TGTGCCAGCAGCTTTACAGGGCAGGGCTCTGGAAACACCATATATTTT
-,-,TRBJ2-1,TRBV6-5,CASRAGTYNEQFF,TGTGCCAGCAGGGCCGGGACCTACAATGAGCAGTTCTTC
-,TRBD1,TRBJ1-1,TRBV5-4,CASNPSRQGADTEAFF,TGTGCCAGCAACCCAAGTCGCCAGGGGGCGGACACTGAAGCTTTCTTT
-,-,TRBJ2-7,TRBV6-1,CASSDHSPTYEQYF,TGTGCCAGCAGTGACCACAGCCCGACCTACGAGCAGTACTTC
-,-,TRBJ2-4,TRBV6-5,CASTIGGRDIQYF,TGTGCCAGCACTATCGGGGGTAGGGACATTCAGTACTTC
-,-,TRBJ2-7,TRBV2,CASSEHRSSYEQYF,TGTGCCAGCAGTGAGCACAGGTCATCCTACGAGCAGTACTTC
-,-,TRBJ1-3,TRBV19,CASSISGPVSGNTIYF,TGTGCCAGTAGTATAAGTGGTCCAGTGTCTGGAAACACCATATATTTT
-,TRBD1,TRBJ1-6,TRBV6-1,CASSEVGQGNSPLHF,TGTGCCAGCAGTGAAGTGGGACAGGGGAATTCACCCCTCCACTTT
once,-,TRBJ2-1,TRBV7-8,CASSPLEFF,TGTGCCAGCAGCCCCCTTGAGTTCTTC
-,TRBD1,TRBJ1-1,TRBV30,CAWTKDRVDTEAFF,TGTGCCTGGACCAAGGACAGGGTGGACACTGAAGCTTTCTTT
-,-,TRBJ1-5,TRBV20-1,CSASEGGGINQPQHF,TGCAGTGCTAGTGAGGGGGGTGGCATCAATCAGCCCCAGCATTTT
-,TRBD1,TRBJ2-7,TRBV24-1,CATSDQTGGRAEQYF,TGTGCCACCAGTGATCAAACAGGGGGCAGGGCCGAGCAGTACTTC
-,TRBD1,TRBJ1-1,TRBV30,CAWDILQGDNTEAFF,TGTGCCTGGGATATTCTTCAGGGGGATAACACTGAAGCTTTCTTT
-,-,TRBJ2-6,TRBV5-1,CASSLAKQSSGANVLTF,TGCGCCAGCAGCTTGGCCAAACAGAGCTCTGGGGCCAACGTCCTGACTTTC
-,TRBD1,TRBJ1-4,TRBV27,CASNSRGDRGEKLFF,TGTGCCAGCAACTCAAGAGGGGACAGGGGGGAAAAACTGTTTTTT
medium-sized,-,TRBJ1-1,TRBV6-6,CASIQNTEAFF,TGTGCCAGCATCCAGAACACTGAAGCTTTCTTT
-,-,TRBJ2-7,TRBV10-1,CASSGAPFPGDEQYF,TGCGCCAGCAGTGGGGCACCTTTCCCAGGGGACGAGCAGTACTTC
-,TRBD2,TRBJ2-7,TRBV6-2/TRBV6-3,CASRYALPAGESYEQYF,TGTGCCAGCAGATACGCCCTCCCGGCGGGGGAATCCTACGAGCAGTACTTC
-,TRBD2,TRBJ2-1,TRBV2,CASSARGSGDGEQFF,TGTGCCAGCAGTGCAAGGGGTAGCGGGGATGGTGAGCAGTTCTTC
-,TRBD2,TRBJ2-3,TRBV3-1/TRBV3-2,CASSRLLAGGRDTQYF,TGTGCCAGCAGCCGGTTACTAGCGGGGGGGCGGGATACGCAGTATTTT
-,TRBD1,TRBJ2-7,TRBV4-1,CASSQTPGQGYEQYF,TGCGCCAGCAGCCAAACACCGGGACAGGGCTACGAGCAGTACTTC
-,TRBD1,TRBJ1-5,TRBV5-8,CASSRETGHSNQPQHF,TGTGCCAGCAGCCGCGAGACAGGGCATAGCAATCAGCCCCAGCATTTT
-,TRBD2,TRBJ2-3,TRBV9,CASSVFSTSGGANTQYF,TGTGCCAGCAGCGTTTTTTCGACTAGCGGGGGGGCAAATACGCAGTATTTT
-,TRBD1,TRBJ1-2,TRBV7-9,CASSLLGTAQYGYTF,TGTGCCAGCAGCTTATTAGGGACAGCCCAATATGGCTACACCTTC
once,-,TRBJ2-3,TRBV24-1,CATSDQNTDTQYF,TGTGCCACCAGTGATCAAAACACAGATACGCAGTATTTT